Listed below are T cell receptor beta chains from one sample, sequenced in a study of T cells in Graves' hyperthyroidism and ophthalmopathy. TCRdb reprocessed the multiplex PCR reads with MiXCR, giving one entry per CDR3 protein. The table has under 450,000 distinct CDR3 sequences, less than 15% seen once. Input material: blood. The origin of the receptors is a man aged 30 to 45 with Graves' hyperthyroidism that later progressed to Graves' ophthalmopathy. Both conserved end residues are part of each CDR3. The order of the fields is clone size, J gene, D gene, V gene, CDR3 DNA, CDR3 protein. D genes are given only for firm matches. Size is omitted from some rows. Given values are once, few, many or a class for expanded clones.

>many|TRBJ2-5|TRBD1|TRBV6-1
TGTGCCAGCAGCCCCGGGACAGGGGGCGCCGTCCAAGAGACCCAGTACTTC
CASSPGTGGAVQETQYF
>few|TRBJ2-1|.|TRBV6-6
TGTGCCAGCAGTTACCTATCAGGGGGGAACTCCTACAATGAGCAGTTCTTC
CASSYLSGGNSYNEQFF
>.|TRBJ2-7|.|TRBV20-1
TGCAGTGCAGGGGGGGGGGCCTCCTACGAGCAGTACTTC
CSAGGGASYEQYF
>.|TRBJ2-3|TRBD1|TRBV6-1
TGTGCCAGCAGTTACGGGACAGGCACAGATACGCAGTATTTT
CASSYGTGTDTQYF
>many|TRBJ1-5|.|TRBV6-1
TGTGCCAGCAGTGGGGGGGCCTTCAATCAGCCCCAGCATTTT
CASSGGAFNQPQHF
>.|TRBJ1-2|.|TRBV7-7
TGTGCCAGCAGCCAGCGGAGGAATGGCTACACCTTC
CASSQRRNGYTF
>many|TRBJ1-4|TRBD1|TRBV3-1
TGTGCCAGCAGCCAAGAGGAGGGGGCGGATGAAAAACTGTTTTTT
CASSQEEGADEKLFF
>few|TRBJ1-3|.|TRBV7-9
TGTGCCAGCAGCTTCCACAGAAACACCATATATTTT
CASSFHRNTIYF
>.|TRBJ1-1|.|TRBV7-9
TGTGCCAGCAGCTTAGCGTCTAGGGTGGCTTTCTTT
CASSLASRVAFF
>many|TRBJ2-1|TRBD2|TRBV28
TGTGCCAGCAGTGAGGTGGAGACTAGCGGGGCCTACAATGAGCAGTTCTTC
CASSEVETSGAYNEQFF
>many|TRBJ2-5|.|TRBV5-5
TGTGCCAGCAGCTTGGAGCGGGCCCCTTGGGAGACCCAGTACTTC
CASSLERAPWETQYF
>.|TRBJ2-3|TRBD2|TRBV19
TGTGCCAGTAGTCCATTAGCGGGGGGCCTTGCAGATACGCAGTATTTT
CASSPLAGGLADTQYF
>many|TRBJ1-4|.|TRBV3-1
TGTGCCAGCAGCCAAGTGGCACGGGGCGAAAAACTGTTTTTT
CASSQVARGEKLFF
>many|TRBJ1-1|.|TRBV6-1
TGTGCCAGCAAAACTCCCCCTTGGGGAAGGTACACTGAAGCTTTCTTT
CASKTPPWGRYTEAFF
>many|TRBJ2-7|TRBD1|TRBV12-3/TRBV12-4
TGTGCCAGCAGTTCGAGGGGGCCGCAGCCCTACGAGCAGTACTTC
CASSSRGPQPYEQYF
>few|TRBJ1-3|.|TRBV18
TGTGCCAGCTCACCACCTATGTCCGTCTCTGGAAACACCATATATTTT
CASSPPMSVSGNTIYF
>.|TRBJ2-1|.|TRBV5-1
TGCGCCAGCGTTGGCAGTTTCTACAATGAGCAGTTCTTC
CASVGSFYNEQFF
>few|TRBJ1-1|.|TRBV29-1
TGCAGCGTTCAGGGACGTATGAACACTGAAGCTTTCTTT
CSVQGRMNTEAFF
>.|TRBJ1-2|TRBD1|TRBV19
TGTGCCAGTAGTCCCATCGGACAGGACGGGCATGGCTACACCTTC
CASSPIGQDGHGYTF
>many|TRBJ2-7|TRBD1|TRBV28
TGTGCCAGCCGACAGGGGGCCGACTACGAGCAGTACTTC
CASRQGADYEQYF
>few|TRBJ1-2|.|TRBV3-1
TGTGCCAGCAGCCAAGATGGGGCAGTCTATGGCTACACCTTC
CASSQDGAVYGYTF
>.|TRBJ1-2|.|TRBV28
TGTGCCAGCAGTTTCGGACTGAACAACTATGGCTACACCTTC
CASSFGLNNYGYTF
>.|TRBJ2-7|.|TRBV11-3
TGTGCCAGCAGCTTATACCGGAGCTCCTACGAGCAGTACTTC
CASSLYRSSYEQYF
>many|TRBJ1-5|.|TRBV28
TGTGCCAGCAGTTTCCTGAGCAATCAGCCCCAGCATTTT
CASSFLSNQPQHF
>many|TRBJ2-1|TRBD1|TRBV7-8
TGTGCCAGCAGCTGGGGACAGGGCCTCTACAATGAGCAGTTCTTC
CASSWGQGLYNEQFF
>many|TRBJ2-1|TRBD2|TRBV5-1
TGCGCCAGCAGCAGGACTAGCGGGAATGAGCAGTTCTTC
CASSRTSGNEQFF
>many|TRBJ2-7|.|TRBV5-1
TGCGCCAGCAGCTTCAGGGGATACTACGAGCAGTACTTC
CASSFRGYYEQYF
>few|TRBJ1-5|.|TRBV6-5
TGTGCCAGCAGTTACAGGGGCTGGCAGCCCCAGCATTTT
CASSYRGWQPQHF
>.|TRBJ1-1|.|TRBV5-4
TGTGCCAGCAGCTTGGGGTCGGGAGACACTGAAGCTTTCTTT
CASSLGSGDTEAFF
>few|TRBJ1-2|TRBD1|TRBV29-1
TGCAGCGTTGAATCAGGGGGCCATGGCTACACCTTC
CSVESGGHGYTF
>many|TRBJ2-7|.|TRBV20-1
TGCAGTGCTAGAGATTTGGACAGATCCTCCTACGAGCAGTACTTC
CSARDLDRSSYEQYF
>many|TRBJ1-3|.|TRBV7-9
TGTGCCAGCAGACCAAGCTCTGGAAACACCATATATTTT
CASRPSSGNTIYF
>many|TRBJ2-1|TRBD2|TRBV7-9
TGTGCCAGCAGCTTAGCGACTAGCGGAGTCTACAATGAGCAGTTCTTC
CASSLATSGVYNEQFF
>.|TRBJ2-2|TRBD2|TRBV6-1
TGTGCCAGCACAACTGGGATAGCGGGGCTTAACACCGGGGAGCTGTTTTTT
CASTTGIAGLNTGELFF
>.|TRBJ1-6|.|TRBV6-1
TGTGCCAGCAGTTCCGGGCCCATCGGGTCACCCCTCCACTTT
CASSSGPIGSPLHF
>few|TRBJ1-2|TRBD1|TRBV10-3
TGTGCCATCAGGGGACAGGCGCTCTATGGCTACACCTTC
CAIRGQALYGYTF
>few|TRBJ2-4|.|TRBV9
TGTGCCAGCAGCGTAGGGGGTCCCAAAAACATTCAGTACTTC
CASSVGGPKNIQYF
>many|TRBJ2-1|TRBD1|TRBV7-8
TGTGCCAGCAGCGGGGGGGACAGGGCGAATGAGCAGTTCTTC
CASSGGDRANEQFF
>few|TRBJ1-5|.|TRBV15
TGTGCCACCAGCAGTCAGGGTAGGGATCAGCCCCAGCATTTT
CATSSQGRDQPQHF
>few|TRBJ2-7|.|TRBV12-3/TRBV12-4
TGTGCCAGCATCCTCGCGGACGGCTACGAGCAGTACTTC
CASILADGYEQYF
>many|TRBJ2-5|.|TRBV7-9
TGTGCCAGCAGCTTCCAAGGGCAGTTACAAGAGACCCAGTACTTC
CASSFQGQLQETQYF
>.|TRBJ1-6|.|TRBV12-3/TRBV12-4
TGTGCCAGCAGTTTAGAGGAGAGGCCACCCCTCCACTTT
CASSLEERPPLHF
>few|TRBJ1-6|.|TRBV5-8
TGTGCCAGCAGCAAGGCTCAGATTAGCTCCTATAATTCACCCCTCCACTTT
CASSKAQISSYNSPLHF
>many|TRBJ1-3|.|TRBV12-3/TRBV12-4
TGTGCCAGCAGTTTTTTGGTGGGGAATGGAAACACCATATATTTT
CASSFLVGNGNTIYF
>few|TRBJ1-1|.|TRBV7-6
TGTGCCAGCAGCCCCATTAACACTGAAGCTTTCTTT
CASSPINTEAFF
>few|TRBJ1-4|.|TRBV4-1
TGCGCCAGCAGCCAGCCCTTTGGGTCAACTAATGAAAAACTGTTTTTT
CASSQPFGSTNEKLFF
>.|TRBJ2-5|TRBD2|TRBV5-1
TGCGCCAGCAGCTTGGGTGCGGGGGACCCGTACCAAGAGACCCAGTACTTC
CASSLGAGDPYQETQYF
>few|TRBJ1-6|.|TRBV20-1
TGCAGTGCTAGAGACTCGGGACTTGGTAATTCACCCCTCCACTTT
CSARDSGLGNSPLHF
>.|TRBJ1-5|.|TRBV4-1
TGCGCCAGCAGCCAGCAGGGTTACAATCAGCCCCAGCATTTT
CASSQQGYNQPQHF
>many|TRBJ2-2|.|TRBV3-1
TGTGCCAGCAGCCTGTCGGCGAACACCGGGGAGCTGTTTTTT
CASSLSANTGELFF
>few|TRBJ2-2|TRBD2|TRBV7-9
TGTGCCAGCAGCCCGCAGGGGACTAGCACCGGGGAGCTGTTTTTT
CASSPQGTSTGELFF
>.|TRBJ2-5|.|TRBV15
TGTGCCACCAGCAGACCTAATGGGCAAGAGACCCAGTACTTC
CATSRPNGQETQYF
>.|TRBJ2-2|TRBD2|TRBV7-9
TGTGCCAGCAGCACCCTAGCGGGGGGCCAGTACACCGGGGAGCTGTTTTTT
CASSTLAGGQYTGELFF
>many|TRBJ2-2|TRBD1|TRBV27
TGTGCCAGCAGTAAGGGACAGGGCTACACCGGGGAGCTGTTTTTT
CASSKGQGYTGELFF
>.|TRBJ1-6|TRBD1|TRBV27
TGTGCCAGCAGTTCCTGGGACAGGACTTTCGGGGATTCACCCCTCCACTTT
CASSSWDRTFGDSPLHF
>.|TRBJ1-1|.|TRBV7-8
TGTGCCAGCAGCTTAGGGGGCCGGAGGGGCACTGAAGCTTTCTTT
CASSLGGRRGTEAFF
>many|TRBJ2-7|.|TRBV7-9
TGTGCCAGCAGCTTCGTCAGTTCCTACGAGCAGTACTTC
CASSFVSSYEQYF
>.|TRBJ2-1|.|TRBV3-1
TGTGCCAGCAGCCAAGACGGGGGGCACTTGTTTAGGTACAATGAGCAGTTCTTC
CASSQDGGHLFRYNEQFF
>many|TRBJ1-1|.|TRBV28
TGTGCCAGCAGTCTAACAGGTTTGGGGATACCCCCTCTCCCCACTGAAGCTTTCTTT
CASSLTGLGIPPLPTEAFF